These T cell receptor beta chains were read from a single sample in a study of early T cells in non-severe SARS-CoV-2 infection. Via MiXCR, TCRdb re-called the 5' RACE reads, giving one row per CDR3 protein. The sample includes about 63,000 distinct CDR3 sequences, 10% to 15% seen only once; the top ten take around 4.5%. The sequencing sample was made of whole blood. The receptors stem from an adult who was a healthcare worker with PCR-confirmed SARS-CoV-2 infection or an uninfected control (not recorded which). CDR3s include the opening cysteine and the closing phenylalanine or tryptophan. The order of the fields is clone size, J gene, D gene, V gene, CDR3 protein, CDR3 DNA. The D gene is left open where the match is weak. The listing skips clone size in some rows; elsewhere it reads once, few, many or a size class.

- | TRBJ1-4 | - | TRBV7-2 | CASSLGGANEKLFF | TGTGCCAGCAGCCTTGGGGGGGCTAATGAAAAACTGTTTTTT
many | TRBJ2-5 | - | TRBV20-1 | CSASGGLQETQYF | TGCAGTGCTAGTGGTGGACTTCAAGAGACCCAGTACTTC
many | TRBJ2-1 | TRBD2 | TRBV20-1 | CSARTGTSGYNEQFF | TGCAGTGCTAGAACCGGGACTAGCGGATACAATGAGCAGTTCTTC
many | TRBJ2-3 | - | TRBV7-3 | CASSLLDSTDTQYF | TGTGCCAGCAGCTTATTGGACAGCACAGATACGCAGTATTTT
few | TRBJ1-5 | TRBD1 | TRBV9 | CASSATGGNQPQHF | TGTGCCAGCAGCGCCACAGGGGGCAATCAGCCCCAGCATTTT
many | TRBJ2-2 | - | TRBV5-5 | CASSWTANTGELFF | TGTGCCAGCAGCTGGACAGCTAACACCGGGGAGCTGTTTTTT
many | TRBJ2-3 | TRBD2 | TRBV4-3 | CASSQAGTSGGAPDTQYF | TGCGCCAGCAGCCAAGCAGGGACTAGCGGGGGGGCCCCAGATACGCAGTATTTT
- | TRBJ1-6 | - | TRBV5-5 | CASSLVGGDNSPLHF | TGTGCCAGCAGCTTGGTGGGCGGGGATAATTCACCCCTCCACTTT
- | TRBJ2-7 | TRBD1 | TRBV10-3 | CATQGDSYEQYF | TGTGCCACACAGGGGGACTCCTACGAGCAGTACTTC
many | TRBJ1-1 | - | TRBV19 | CASSMGPYTEAFF | TGTGCCAGTAGTATGGGTCCGTACACTGAAGCTTTCTTT
many | TRBJ1-1 | - | TRBV6-5 | CASSWSRRNTEAFF | TGTGCCAGCAGTTGGTCCAGGAGGAACACTGAAGCTTTCTTT
few | TRBJ2-1 | TRBD1 | TRBV29-1 | CSVDTGQRPYNEQFF | TGCAGCGTTGACACGGGACAGAGACCCTACAATGAGCAGTTCTTC
many | TRBJ2-7 | TRBD1 | TRBV15 | CATSGGTGHEQYF | TGTGCCACCAGCGGGGGGACAGGGCACGAGCAGTACTTC
- | TRBJ2-1 | - | TRBV29-1 | CSVVGLSGYNEQFF | TGCAGCGTTGTGGGACTCAGCGGGTACAATGAGCAGTTCTTC
many | TRBJ2-1 | TRBD1 | TRBV2 | CASSQGVYNEQFF | TGTGCCAGCAGCCAGGGGGTTTACAATGAGCAGTTCTTC
few | TRBJ1-5 | TRBD1 | TRBV27 | CASSFSGQVGGQPQHF | TGTGCCAGCAGTTTTAGTGGACAGGTGGGGGGTCAGCCCCAGCATTTT
many | TRBJ2-3 | - | TRBV20-1 | CSAQLAPGQASTDTQYF | TGCAGTGCCCAGCTAGCGCCAGGCCAGGCAAGCACAGATACGCAGTATTTT
many | TRBJ1-2 | - | TRBV5-1 | CASSPGANYGYTF | TGCGCCAGCAGCCCCGGAGCTAACTATGGCTACACCTTC
many | TRBJ2-5 | - | TRBV18 | CASSPQAMETQYF | TGTGCCAGCTCACCACAGGCAATGGAGACCCAGTACTTC
- | TRBJ2-3 | TRBD2 | TRBV29-1 | CSVGGGPFDTQYF | TGCAGCGTTGGGGGGGGACCGTTTGATACGCAGTATTTT
- | TRBJ2-3 | TRBD2 | TRBV20-1 | CSARDIAGGPYTQYF | TGCAGTGCTAGAGACATAGCGGGGGGACCCTATACGCAGTATTTT
many | TRBJ1-6 | - | TRBV18 | CASSPGLPAGNSPLHF | TGTGCCAGCTCACCCGGACTCCCGGCGGGTAATTCACCCCTCCACTTT
- | TRBJ2-3 | TRBD1 | TRBV29-1 | CSVREPRGRTDTQYF | TGCAGCGTTAGGGAACCCAGGGGGCGAACAGATACGCAGTATTTT
many | TRBJ1-5 | - | TRBV7-9 | CASSLAGGNQPQHF | TGTGCCAGCAGCTTAGCCGGTGGCAATCAGCCCCAGCATTTT
few | TRBJ2-4 | - | TRBV19 | CASSSRSSDIQYF | TGTGCCAGTAGTAGTCGTTCTTCAGACATTCAGTACTTC
many | TRBJ2-7 | - | TRBV11-2 | CASSFLPVGGEQYF | TGTGCCAGCAGCTTCCTACCCGTGGGGGGTGAGCAGTACTTC
- | TRBJ1-6 | TRBD1 | TRBV30 | CAWSVGTVPNSPLHF | TGTGCCTGGAGTGTTGGGACAGTGCCCAATTCACCCCTCCACTTT
- | TRBJ2-3 | - | TRBV10-3 | CAIRYRAEADTQYF | TGTGCCATCAGGTACAGGGCAGAGGCAGATACGCAGTATTTT
many | TRBJ1-4 | - | TRBV5-1 | CASSLGVGSGEKLFF | TGCGCCAGCAGCTTGGGAGTGGGTTCCGGTGAAAAACTGTTTTTT
many | TRBJ2-7 | - | TRBV20-1 | CSARETYEQYF | TGCAGTGCTAGAGAGACCTACGAGCAGTACTTC
many | TRBJ2-5 | TRBD1 | TRBV12-3/TRBV12-4 | CASSTGGGETQYF | TGTGCCAGCTCTACAGGGGGCGGGGAGACCCAGTACTTC
few | TRBJ1-1 | TRBD1 | TRBV5-8 | CASSLQTGVYTEAFF | TGTGCCAGCAGCTTACAGACAGGGGTCTACACTGAAGCTTTCTTT
many | TRBJ1-1 | TRBD1 | TRBV29-1 | CSVEPRDRNTEAFF | TGCAGCGTTGAGCCCCGGGACAGGAACACTGAAGCTTTCTTT
- | TRBJ2-1 | - | TRBV6-1 | CASSEQGGYNEQFF | TGTGCCAGCAGTGAACAGGGGGGATACAATGAGCAGTTCTTC
many | TRBJ2-3 | - | TRBV7-9 | CASSLRTDTQYF | TGTGCCAGCAGCCTCCGGACAGATACGCAGTATTTT
many | TRBJ1-6 | - | TRBV5-5 | CASSLMTALYNSPLHF | TGTGCCAGCAGCTTGATGACAGCTTTGTATAATTCACCCCTCCACTTT
many | TRBJ2-3 | - | TRBV24-1 | CATSETGNTDTQYF | TGTGCCACCAGTGAAACCGGGAACACAGATACGCAGTATTTT
few | TRBJ2-7 | TRBD1 | TRBV7-9 | CASSPWDRVYEQYF | TGTGCCAGCAGCCCCTGGGACAGGGTCTACGAGCAGTACTTC
few | TRBJ2-5 | - | TRBV12-3/TRBV12-4 | CASKSPAAETQYF | TGTGCCAGCAAGTCCCCGGCTGCTGAGACCCAGTACTTC
- | TRBJ2-6 | - | TRBV24-1 | CATSSGPGANDLTF | TGTGCCACCAGCTCGGGGCCTGGGGCCAACGACCTGACTTTC
- | TRBJ2-7 | TRBD1 | TRBV10-3 | CAVTGTVTSNEQYF | TGTGCCGTCACCGGGACAGTAACATCCAACGAGCAGTACTTC
many | TRBJ2-1 | - | TRBV30 | CAWSSQGNEQFF | TGTGCCTGGAGTAGCCAAGGCAATGAGCAGTTCTTC
many | TRBJ2-5 | - | TRBV7-2 | CASSPDFGETQYF | TGTGCCAGCAGCCCTGACTTTGGAGAGACCCAGTACTTC
- | TRBJ1-2 | - | TRBV7-8 | CASSLARVLEYGYTF | TGTGCCAGCAGCTTAGCGAGGGTCTTGGAGTATGGCTACACCTTC
many | TRBJ2-6 | - | TRBV19 | CASSIDRGYRVSGANVLTF | TGTGCCAGTAGTATAGATAGGGGATACAGGGTCTCTGGGGCCAACGTCCTGACTTTC
- | TRBJ1-1 | - | TRBV2 | CASSESGFAEAFF | TGTGCCAGCAGTGAATCCGGGTTCGCTGAAGCTTTCTTT
- | TRBJ1-6 | TRBD1 | TRBV5-1 | CASSLVQGNSPLHF | TGCGCCAGCAGCTTGGTACAGGGGAATTCACCCCTCCACTTT
many | TRBJ1-4 | - | TRBV4-3 | CASSQDLHRVATNEKLFF | TGCGCCAGCAGCCAAGATCTTCACAGGGTAGCAACTAATGAAAAACTGTTTTTT